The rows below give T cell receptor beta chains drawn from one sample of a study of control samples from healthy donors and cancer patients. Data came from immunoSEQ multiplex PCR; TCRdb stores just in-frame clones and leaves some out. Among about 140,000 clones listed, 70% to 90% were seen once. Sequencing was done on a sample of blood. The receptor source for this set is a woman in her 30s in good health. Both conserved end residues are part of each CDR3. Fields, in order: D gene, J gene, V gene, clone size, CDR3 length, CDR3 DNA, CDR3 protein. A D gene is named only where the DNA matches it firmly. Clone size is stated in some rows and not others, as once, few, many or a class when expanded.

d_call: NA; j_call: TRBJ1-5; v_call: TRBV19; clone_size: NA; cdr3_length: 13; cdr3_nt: TGTGCCAGTACCGGGGGGGGGAATCAGCCCCAGCATTTT; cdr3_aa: CASTGGGNQPQHF
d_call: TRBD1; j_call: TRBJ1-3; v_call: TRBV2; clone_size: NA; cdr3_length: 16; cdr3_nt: TGTGCCAGCAGTGAAGGGGACAGGGCGGGAGGAAACACCATATATTTT; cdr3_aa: CASSEGDRAGGNTIYF
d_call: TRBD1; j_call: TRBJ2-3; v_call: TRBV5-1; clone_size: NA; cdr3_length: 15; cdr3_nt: TGCGCCAGCAGCTTGGAGGACAGGGGAGTAGATACGCAGTATTTT; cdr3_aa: CASSLEDRGVDTQYF
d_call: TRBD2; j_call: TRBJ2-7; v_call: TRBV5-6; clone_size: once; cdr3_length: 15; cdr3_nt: TGTGCCAGCAGCCACAAAGCGGGAGCTCACTACGAGCAGTACTTC; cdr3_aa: CASSHKAGAHYEQYF
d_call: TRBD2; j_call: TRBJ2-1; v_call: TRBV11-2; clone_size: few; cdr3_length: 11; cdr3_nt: TGTGCCAGCAGTTCCACCGGGACTAAGTTCTTC; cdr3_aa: CASSSTGTKFF
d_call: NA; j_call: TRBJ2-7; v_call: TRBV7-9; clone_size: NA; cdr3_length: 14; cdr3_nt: TGTGCCAGCAGCTTAGCGTGGGGGTCCTACGAGCAGTACTTC; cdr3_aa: CASSLAWGSYEQYF
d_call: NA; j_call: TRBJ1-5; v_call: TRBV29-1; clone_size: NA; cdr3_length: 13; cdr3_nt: TGCAGCGTTGGAAAGGATGGCAATCAGCCCCAGCATTTT; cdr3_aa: CSVGKDGNQPQHF
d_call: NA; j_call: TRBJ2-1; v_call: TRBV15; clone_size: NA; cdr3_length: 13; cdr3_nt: TGTGCCACCGTGGACCCCAACTACAATGAGCAGTTCTTC; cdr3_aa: CATVDPNYNEQFF
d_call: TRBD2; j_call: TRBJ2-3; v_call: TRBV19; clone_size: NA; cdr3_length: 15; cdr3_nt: TGTGCCAGTGGCGGGAGCGGTATAGGCACAGATACGCAGTATTTT; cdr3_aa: CASGGSGIGTDTQYF
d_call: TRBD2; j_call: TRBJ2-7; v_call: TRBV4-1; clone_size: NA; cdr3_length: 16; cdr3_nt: TGCGCCAGCAGCCAAACGGGACTAGCGGGCCGCTACGAGCAGTACTTC; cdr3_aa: CASSQTGLAGRYEQYF
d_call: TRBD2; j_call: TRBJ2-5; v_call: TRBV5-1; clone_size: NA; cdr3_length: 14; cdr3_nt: TGCGCCAGCAGCGGTACTAGCGGACAAGAGACCCAGTACTTC; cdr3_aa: CASSGTSGQETQYF
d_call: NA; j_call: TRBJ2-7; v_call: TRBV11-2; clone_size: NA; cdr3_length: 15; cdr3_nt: TGTGCCAGCAGCTCCCGGAGTGTTGGAGCCTACGAGCAGTACTTC; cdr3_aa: CASSSRSVGAYEQYF
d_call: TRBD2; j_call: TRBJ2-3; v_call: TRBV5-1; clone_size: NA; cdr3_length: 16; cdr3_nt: TGCGCCAGCAGCTTGGAAGGCCAAGCGGGGACAGATACGCAGTATTTT; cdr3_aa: CASSLEGQAGTDTQYF
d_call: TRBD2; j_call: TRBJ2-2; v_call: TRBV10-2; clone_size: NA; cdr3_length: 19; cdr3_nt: TGCGCCAGCAGTGTGATGGGACTAGCTACAGGATTGAACACCGGGGAGCTGTTTTTT; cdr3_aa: CASSVMGLATGLNTGELFF
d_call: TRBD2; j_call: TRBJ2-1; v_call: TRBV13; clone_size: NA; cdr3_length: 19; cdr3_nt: TGTGCCAGCAGCATCAGGGAAGGTACTAGCGGGAGCTCCTACAATGAGCAGTTCTTC; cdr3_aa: CASSIREGTSGSSYNEQFF
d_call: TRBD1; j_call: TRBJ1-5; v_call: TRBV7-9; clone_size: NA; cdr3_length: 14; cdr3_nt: TGTGCCAGCAGCTCGACAGGGATCGATCAGCCCCAGCATTTT; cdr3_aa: CASSSTGIDQPQHF
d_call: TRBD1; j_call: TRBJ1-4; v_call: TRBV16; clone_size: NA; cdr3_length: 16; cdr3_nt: TGTGCCAGCAGCCAATCGAAGACAGGGCTTGAGGAAAAACTGTTTTTT; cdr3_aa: CASSQSKTGLEEKLFF
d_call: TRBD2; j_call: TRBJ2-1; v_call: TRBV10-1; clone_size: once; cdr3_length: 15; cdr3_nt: TGCGCCAGCAGTACGACTAGCGGGTATGGCGATGAGCAGTTCTTC; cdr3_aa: CASSTTSGYGDEQFF
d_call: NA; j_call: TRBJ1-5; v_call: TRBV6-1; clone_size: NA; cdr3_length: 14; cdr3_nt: TGTGCCAGCAGTGAAGCGCTTCGGGGTCAGCCCCAGCATTTT; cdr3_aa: CASSEALRGQPQHF
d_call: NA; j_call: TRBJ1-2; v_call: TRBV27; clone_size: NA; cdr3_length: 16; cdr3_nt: TGTGCCAGCAGTTCAATTAGGAACAGGCCAAACTATGGCTACACCTTC; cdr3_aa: CASSSIRNRPNYGYTF
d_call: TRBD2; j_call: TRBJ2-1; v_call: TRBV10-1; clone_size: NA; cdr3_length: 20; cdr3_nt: TGCGCCAGCAGAGCTACGGGCGGGACTAGCGGGCGTAGCTCCTACAATGAGCAGTTCTTC; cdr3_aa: CASRATGGTSGRSSYNEQFF
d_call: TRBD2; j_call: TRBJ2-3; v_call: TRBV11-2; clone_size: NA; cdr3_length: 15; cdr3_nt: TGTGCCAGCAGATTAGCGGGGTTGGGGGTAGATACGCAGTATTTT; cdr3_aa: CASRLAGLGVDTQYF
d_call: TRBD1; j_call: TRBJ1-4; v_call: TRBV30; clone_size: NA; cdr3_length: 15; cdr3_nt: TGTGCCTGGAGTGCCCGGGACAGGGGGAATGAAAAACTGTTTTTT; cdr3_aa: CAWSARDRGNEKLFF
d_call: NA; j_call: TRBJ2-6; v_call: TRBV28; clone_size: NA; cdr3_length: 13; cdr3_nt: TGTGCCAGCAGTTTTAGCAGGGCCAACGTCCTGACTTTC; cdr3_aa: CASSFSRANVLTF
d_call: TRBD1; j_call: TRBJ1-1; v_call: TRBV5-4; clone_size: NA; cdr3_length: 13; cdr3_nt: TGTGCCAGCAGGCTGACAGGGGCCTTTGAAGCTTTCTTT; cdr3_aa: CASRLTGAFEAFF
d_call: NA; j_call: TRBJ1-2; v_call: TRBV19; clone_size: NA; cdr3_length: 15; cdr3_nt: TGTGCCAGTAGTATAGACCCAGGCTCGACCTATGGCTACACCTTC; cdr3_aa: CASSIDPGSTYGYTF
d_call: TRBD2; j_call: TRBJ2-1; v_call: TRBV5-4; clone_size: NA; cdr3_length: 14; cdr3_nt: TGTGCCAGCAGCCCGGGACTAGAATACAATGAGCAGTTCTTC; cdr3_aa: CASSPGLEYNEQFF
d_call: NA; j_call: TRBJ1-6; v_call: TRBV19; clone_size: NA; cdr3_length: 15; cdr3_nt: TGTGCCAGTAGTATCCTGGACAGCTATAATTCACCCCTCCACTTT; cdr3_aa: CASSILDSYNSPLHF
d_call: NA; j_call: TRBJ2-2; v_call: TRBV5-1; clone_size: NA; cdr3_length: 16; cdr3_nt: TGCGCCAGCTCCTGGGAAGCAGCGACTAACACCGGGGAGCTGTTTTTT; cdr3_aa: CASSWEAATNTGELFF
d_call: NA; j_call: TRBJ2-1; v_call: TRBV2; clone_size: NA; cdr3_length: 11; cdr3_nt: TGTGCCAGCTCGACCTACAATGAGCAGTTCTTC; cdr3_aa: CASSTYNEQFF
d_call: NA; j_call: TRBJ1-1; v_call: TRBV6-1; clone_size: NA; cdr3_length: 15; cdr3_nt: TGTGCCAGCAGTGATCGAGGGGCCATGAACACTGAAGCTTTCTTT; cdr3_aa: CASSDRGAMNTEAFF
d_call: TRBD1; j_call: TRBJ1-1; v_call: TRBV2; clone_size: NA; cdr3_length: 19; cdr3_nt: TGTGCCAGCAGTGCCGAGCCGGGACAGGGGGCGGGGTGGGGCACTGAAGCTTTCTTT; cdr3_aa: CASSAEPGQGAGWGTEAFF
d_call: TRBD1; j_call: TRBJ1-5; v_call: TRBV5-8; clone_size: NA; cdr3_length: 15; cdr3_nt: TGTGCCAGCAGCTTGGCACAGGGGACCAATCAGCCCCAGCATTTT; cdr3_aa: CASSLAQGTNQPQHF
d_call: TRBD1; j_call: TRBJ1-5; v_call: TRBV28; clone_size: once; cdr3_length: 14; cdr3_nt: TGTGCCAGCAATTGGACAGGGTTGGGCGAGCCCCAGCATTTT; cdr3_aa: CASNWTGLGEPQHF
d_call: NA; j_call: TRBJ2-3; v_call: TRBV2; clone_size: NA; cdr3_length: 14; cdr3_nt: TGTGCCAGCAGTAGGCTAGCGAGCACAGATACGCAGTATTTT; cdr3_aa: CASSRLASTDTQYF
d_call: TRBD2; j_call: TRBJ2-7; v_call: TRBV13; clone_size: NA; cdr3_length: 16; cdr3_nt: TGTGCCAGCAGCTTACGGACTAGCGGGAGGACCTGCGAGCAGTACTTC; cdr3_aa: CASSLRTSGRTCEQYF
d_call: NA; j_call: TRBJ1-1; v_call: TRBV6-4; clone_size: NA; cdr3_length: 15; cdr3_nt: TGTGCCAGCAGTGACTCTGCAGGGAGGGACACTGAAGCTTTCTTT; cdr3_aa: CASSDSAGRDTEAFF
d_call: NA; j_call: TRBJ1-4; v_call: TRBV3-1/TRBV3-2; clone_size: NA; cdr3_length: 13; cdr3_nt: TGTGCCAGCAGCCGAACGCGGGATGAAAAACTGTTTTTT; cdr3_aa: CASSRTRDEKLFF
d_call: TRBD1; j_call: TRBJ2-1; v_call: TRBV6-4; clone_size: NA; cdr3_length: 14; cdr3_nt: TGTGCCAGCAGTGACGGACAGGGGGCCAATGAGCAGTTCTTC; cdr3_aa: CASSDGQGANEQFF
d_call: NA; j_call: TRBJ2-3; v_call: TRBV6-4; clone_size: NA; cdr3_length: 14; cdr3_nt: TGTGCCAGCAGTGACTCGAGTGTCGGGGCTACGCAGTATTTT; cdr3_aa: CASSDSSVGATQYF
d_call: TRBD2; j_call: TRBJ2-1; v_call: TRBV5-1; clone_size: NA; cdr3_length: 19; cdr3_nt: TGCGCCAGCAGTTATTGGACCTATATGACTAGCGGGATGAACAATGAGCAGTTCTTC; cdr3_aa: CASSYWTYMTSGMNNEQFF
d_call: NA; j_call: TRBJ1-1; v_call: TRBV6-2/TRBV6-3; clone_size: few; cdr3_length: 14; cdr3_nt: TGTGCCAGCAGCCCTTGGGGGGGCAGGACTGAAGCTTTCTTT; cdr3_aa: CASSPWGGRTEAFF
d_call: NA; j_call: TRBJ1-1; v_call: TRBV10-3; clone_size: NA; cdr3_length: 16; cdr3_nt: TGTGCCATCAGCCCCCAATCGGTGGAGGTGAACACTGAAGCTTTCTTT; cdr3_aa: CAISPQSVEVNTEAFF
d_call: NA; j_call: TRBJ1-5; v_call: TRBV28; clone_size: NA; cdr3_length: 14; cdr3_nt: TGTGCCAGCAGTTTTGAGGGAACTAATCAGCCCCAGCATTTT; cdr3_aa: CASSFEGTNQPQHF
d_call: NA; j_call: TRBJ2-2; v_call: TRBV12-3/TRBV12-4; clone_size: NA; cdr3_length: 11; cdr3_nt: TGTGCCAGCAGGGTGGCCGGGGAGCTGTTTTTT; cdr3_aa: CASRVAGELFF
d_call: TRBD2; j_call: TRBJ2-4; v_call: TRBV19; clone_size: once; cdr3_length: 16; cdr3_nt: TGTGCCAGTAGTATCGCGACTAGCGGGAGGAAAAACATTCAGTACTTC; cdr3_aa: CASSIATSGRKNIQYF
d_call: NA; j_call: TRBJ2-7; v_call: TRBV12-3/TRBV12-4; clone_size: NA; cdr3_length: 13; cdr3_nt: TGTGCCAGTTCACAGGGCAGGCTCGGCGAGCAGTACTTC; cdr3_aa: CASSQGRLGEQYF
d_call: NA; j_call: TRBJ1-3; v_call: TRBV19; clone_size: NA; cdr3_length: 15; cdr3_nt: TGTGCCAGTATTCAGGGGAGCCGCTCTGGAAACACCATATATTTT; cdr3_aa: CASIQGSRSGNTIYF
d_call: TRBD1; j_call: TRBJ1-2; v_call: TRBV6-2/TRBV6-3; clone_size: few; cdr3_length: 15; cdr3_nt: TGTGCCAGCAGTTTCAAACAGGGGGCGCAATATGGCTACACCTTC; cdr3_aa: CASSFKQGAQYGYTF
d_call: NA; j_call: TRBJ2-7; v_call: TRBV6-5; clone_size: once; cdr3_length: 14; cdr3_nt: TGTGCCAGCAGCCCCCAGCCTGATTCCTACGAGCAGTACTTC; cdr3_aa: CASSPQPDSYEQYF
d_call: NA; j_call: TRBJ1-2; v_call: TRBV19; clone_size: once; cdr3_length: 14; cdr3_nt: TGTGCCAGTAGTAGGGACGGGACGCCCTATGGCTACACCTTC; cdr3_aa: CASSRDGTPYGYTF
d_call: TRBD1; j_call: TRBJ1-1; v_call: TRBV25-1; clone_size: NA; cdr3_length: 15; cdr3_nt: TGTGCCAGCAGTAGGGCAGGGGGAGGAAACACTGAAGCTTTCTTT; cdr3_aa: CASSRAGGGNTEAFF
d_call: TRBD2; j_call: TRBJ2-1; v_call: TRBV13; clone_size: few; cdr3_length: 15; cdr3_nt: TGTGCCAGCAGCTTACCTAGCGGAGAGAACAATGAGCAGTTCTTC; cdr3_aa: CASSLPSGENNEQFF